This is a list of T cell receptor beta chains from one sample in a study of blood T cell repertoires in COVID-19. The assay was immunoSEQ multiplex PCR, and TCRdb's table has in-frame clones only and misses some. The sample comprises approximately 530,000 clones, 85% to 90% of which are singletons, and less than 9% rests with the top ten. Sequenced: peripheral blood. The receptors were gathered from a woman aged 50 to 60 with COVID-19, enrolled during active disease. Both conserved end residues are part of each CDR3. Each record gives: D gene, V gene, J gene, clone size, CDR3 DNA, CDR3 protein. A D gene is named only where the DNA matches it firmly. Expanded clones are given a class, and other clones once, few, many or no size at all.

d_gene: TRBD1
v_gene: TRBV11-2
j_gene: TRBJ2-7
abundance: -
CDR3nt: TGTGCCAGCAGCTTAGGGGACAGGCCCTACGAGCAGTACTTC
CDR3aa: CASSLGDRPYEQYF

d_gene: -
v_gene: TRBV25-1
j_gene: TRBJ1-1
abundance: -
CDR3nt: TGTGCCAGCAGTGCACCGGGACATACAAACACTGAAGCTTTCTTT
CDR3aa: CASSAPGHTNTEAFF

d_gene: -
v_gene: TRBV5-1
j_gene: TRBJ2-6
abundance: -
CDR3nt: TGCGCCAGCAGCCCCTCCGGCACAGGCCAAGCCTCTGGGGCCAACGTCCTGACTTTC
CDR3aa: CASSPSGTGQASGANVLTF

d_gene: -
v_gene: TRBV7-9
j_gene: TRBJ2-6
abundance: -
CDR3nt: TGTGCCAGCACCTTTACTTCGTTCTCTGGGGCCAACGTCCTGACTTTC
CDR3aa: CASTFTSFSGANVLTF

d_gene: TRBD2
v_gene: TRBV11-3
j_gene: TRBJ2-1
abundance: -
CDR3nt: TGTGCCAGCAGCTTAGGTCGGGCTAGCGGGGGGTTTATCTCCTACAATGAGCAGTTCTTC
CDR3aa: CASSLGRASGGFISYNEQFF

d_gene: -
v_gene: TRBV3-1/TRBV3-2
j_gene: TRBJ1-1
abundance: -
CDR3nt: TGTGCCAGCAGCCCTATCGGGGGGAATACTGAAGCTTTCTTT
CDR3aa: CASSPIGGNTEAFF

d_gene: -
v_gene: TRBV6-5
j_gene: TRBJ2-5
abundance: -
CDR3nt: TGTGCCAGCTCCGATTTGGAGCAAGAGACCCAGTACTTC
CDR3aa: CASSDLEQETQYF

d_gene: TRBD1
v_gene: TRBV18
j_gene: TRBJ2-7
abundance: few
CDR3nt: TGTGCCAGCTCACCACCGGGACAGGGATTATACGAGCAGTACTTC
CDR3aa: CASSPPGQGLYEQYF

d_gene: TRBD1
v_gene: TRBV6-5
j_gene: TRBJ1-1
abundance: -
CDR3nt: TGTGCCAGTGGACAGGGACGGAACACTGAAGCTTTCTTT
CDR3aa: CASGQGRNTEAFF

d_gene: TRBD2
v_gene: TRBV6-1
j_gene: TRBJ2-5
abundance: once
CDR3nt: TGTGCCAGCAGTGAACCTGGTGCGACTAGCGGGGAGGGGGAGACCCAGTACTTC
CDR3aa: CASSEPGATSGEGETQYF

d_gene: -
v_gene: TRBV5-1
j_gene: TRBJ1-2
abundance: -
CDR3nt: TGCGCCAGCAGCCTACAGGAGACTGATGGCTACACCTTC
CDR3aa: CASSLQETDGYTF

d_gene: TRBD1
v_gene: TRBV29-1
j_gene: TRBJ2-1
abundance: -
CDR3nt: TGCAGCGTTAAGGACAGGGTCCTGGACAATGAGCAGTTCTTC
CDR3aa: CSVKDRVLDNEQFF

d_gene: -
v_gene: TRBV9
j_gene: TRBJ2-7
abundance: -
CDR3nt: TGTGCCAGCAGCCCCGGAGGGGGGGGCTACGAGCAGTACTTC
CDR3aa: CASSPGGGGYEQYF